The present T cell receptor (beta chain) was sequenced within a study of T cell responses to AZD1222 COVID-19 vaccine. Method: immunoSEQ multiplex PCR; TCRdb's copy keeps in-frame clones and lacks some. The table has 89,000 or so clones, about 86% seen once. Trimming stripped 0 bases from V and 4 bases from J, with 15 bases between. The CDR3 spans 16 residues. CDR1 SGHRS and CDR2 YFSETQ come from the germline V gene. The TCR was taken from an adult who received the AZD1222 COVID-19 vaccine. V and J are TRBV5-1 and TRBJ2-3, with D possibly being TRBD1 or TRBD2 (5 bases each). Sequences were derived from peripheral blood, sampled 28 days after the second AZD1222 dose. The CDR3 nucleotides are TGCGCCAGCAGCTTGGGGGCAGGGAGAGGCGCAGATACGCAGTATTTT. Translating gives CASSLGAGRGADTQYF.